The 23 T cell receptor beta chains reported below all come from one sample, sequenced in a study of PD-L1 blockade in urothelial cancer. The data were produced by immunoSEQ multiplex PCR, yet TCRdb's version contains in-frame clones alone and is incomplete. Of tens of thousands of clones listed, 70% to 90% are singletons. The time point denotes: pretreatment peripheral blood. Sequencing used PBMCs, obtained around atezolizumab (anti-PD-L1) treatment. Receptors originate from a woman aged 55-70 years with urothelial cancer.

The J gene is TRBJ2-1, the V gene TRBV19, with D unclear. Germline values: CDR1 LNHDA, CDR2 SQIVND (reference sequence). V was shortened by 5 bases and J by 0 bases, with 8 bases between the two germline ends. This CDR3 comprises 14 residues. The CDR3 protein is CASSSPLSYNEQFF. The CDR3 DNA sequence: TGTGCCAGTAGTTCTCCTCTCTCCTACAATGAGCAGTTCTTC.

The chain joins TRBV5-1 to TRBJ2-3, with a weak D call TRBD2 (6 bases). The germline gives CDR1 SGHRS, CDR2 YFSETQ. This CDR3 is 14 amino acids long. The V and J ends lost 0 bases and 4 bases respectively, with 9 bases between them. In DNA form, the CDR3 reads TGCGCCAGCAGCTTGGGAGGGGAGGCAGATACGCAGTATTTT. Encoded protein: CASSLGGEADTQYF.

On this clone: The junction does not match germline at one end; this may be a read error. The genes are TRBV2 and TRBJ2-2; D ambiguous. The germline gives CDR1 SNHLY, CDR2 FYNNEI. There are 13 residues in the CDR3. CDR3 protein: CASREESAGELFF. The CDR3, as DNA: TGTGCCAGCAGAGAAGAGAGCGCCGGGGAGCTGTTTTTT.

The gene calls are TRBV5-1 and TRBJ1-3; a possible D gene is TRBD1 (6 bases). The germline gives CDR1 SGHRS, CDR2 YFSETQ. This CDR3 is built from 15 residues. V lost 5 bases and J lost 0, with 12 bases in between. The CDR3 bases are TGCGCCAGCAGAAGGGGGGGCAACTCTGGAAACACCATATATTTT. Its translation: CASRRGGNSGNTIYF.

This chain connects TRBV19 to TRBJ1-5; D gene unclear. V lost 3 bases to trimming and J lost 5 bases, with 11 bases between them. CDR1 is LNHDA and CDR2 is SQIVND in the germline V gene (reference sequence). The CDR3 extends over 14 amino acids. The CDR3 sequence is CASSIHGSDQPQHF. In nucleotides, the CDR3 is TGTGCCAGTAGTATTCACGGGTCGGATCAGCCCCAGCATTTT.

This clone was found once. The CDR3 nucleotides read TGTGCCAGCAGCTTATCCAGCACCGGGGAGCTGTTTTTT. This gives the protein CASSLSSTGELFF. This chain links TRBV7-9 with TRBJ2-2; D is unresolved. The CDR3 is made up of 13 amino acids. The V end was cut by 2 bases, the J end by 4 bases, with 5 bases between. Germline assignment: CDR1 SEHNR and CDR2 FQNEAQ (reference sequence).

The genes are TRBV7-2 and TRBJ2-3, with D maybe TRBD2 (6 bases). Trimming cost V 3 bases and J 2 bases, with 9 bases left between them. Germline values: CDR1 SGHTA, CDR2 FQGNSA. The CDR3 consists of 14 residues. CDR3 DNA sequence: TGTGCCAGCAGCTTCGGGACTCTCACAGATACGCAGTATTTT. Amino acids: CASSFGTLTDTQYF. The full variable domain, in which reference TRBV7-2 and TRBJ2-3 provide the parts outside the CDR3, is GAGVSQSPSNKVTEKGKDVELRCDPISGHTALYWYRQSLGQGLEFLIYFQGNSAPDKSGLPSDRFSAERTGGSVSTLTIQRTQQEDSAVYLCASSFGTLTDTQYFGPGTRLTVL.

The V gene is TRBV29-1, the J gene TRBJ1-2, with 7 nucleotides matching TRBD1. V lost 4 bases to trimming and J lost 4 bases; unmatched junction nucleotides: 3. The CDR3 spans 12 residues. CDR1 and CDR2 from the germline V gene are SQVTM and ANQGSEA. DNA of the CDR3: TGCAGCGTTGCAACAGGGGTCTATGGCTACACCTTC. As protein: CSVATGVYGYTF. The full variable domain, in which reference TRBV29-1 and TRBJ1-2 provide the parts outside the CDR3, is SAVISQKPSRDICQRGTSLTIQCQVDSQVTMMFWYRQQPGQSLTLIATANQGSEATYESGFVIDKFPISRPNLTFSTLTVSNMSPEDSSIYLCSVATGVYGYTFGSGTRLTVV.

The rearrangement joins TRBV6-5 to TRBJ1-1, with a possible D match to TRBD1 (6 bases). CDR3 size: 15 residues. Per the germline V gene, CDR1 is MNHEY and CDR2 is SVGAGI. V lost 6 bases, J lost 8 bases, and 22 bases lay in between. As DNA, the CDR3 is TGTGCCAGCAGACCAGGGGCGCGTTTCATTAAAGAAGCTTTCTTT. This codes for CASRPGARFIKEAFF.

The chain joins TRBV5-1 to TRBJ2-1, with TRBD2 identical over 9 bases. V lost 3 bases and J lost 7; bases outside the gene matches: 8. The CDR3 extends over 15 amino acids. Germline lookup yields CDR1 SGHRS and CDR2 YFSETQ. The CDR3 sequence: CASSWTRAGGNEQFF. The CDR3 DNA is TGCGCCAGCAGCTGGACGCGGGCGGGAGGGAATGAGCAGTTCTTC.

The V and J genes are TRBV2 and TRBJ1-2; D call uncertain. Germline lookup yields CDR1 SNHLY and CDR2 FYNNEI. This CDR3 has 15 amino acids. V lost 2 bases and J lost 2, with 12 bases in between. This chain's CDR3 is CASSEFRVLNYGYTF. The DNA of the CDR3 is TGTGCCAGCAGTGAATTTCGGGTCCTCAACTATGGCTACACCTTC. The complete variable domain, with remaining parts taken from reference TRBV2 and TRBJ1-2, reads EPEVTQTPSHQVTQMGQEVILRCVPISNHLYFYWYRQILGQKVEFLVSFYNNEISEKSEIFDDQFSVERPDGSNFTLKIRSTKLEDSAMYFCASSEFRVLNYGYTFGSGTRLTVV.

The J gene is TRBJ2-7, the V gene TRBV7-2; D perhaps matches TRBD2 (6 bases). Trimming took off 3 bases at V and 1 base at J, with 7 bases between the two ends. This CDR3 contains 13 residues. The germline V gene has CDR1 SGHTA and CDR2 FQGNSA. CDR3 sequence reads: CASSFGGSYEQYF. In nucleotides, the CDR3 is TGTGCCAGCAGCTTCGGGGGTTCCTACGAGCAGTACTTC.

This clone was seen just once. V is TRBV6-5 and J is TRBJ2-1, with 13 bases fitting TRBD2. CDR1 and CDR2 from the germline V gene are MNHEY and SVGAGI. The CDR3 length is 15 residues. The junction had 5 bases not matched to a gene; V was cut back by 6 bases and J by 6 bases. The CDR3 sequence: CASRRWTSGGNEQFF. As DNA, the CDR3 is TGTGCCAGCAGACGCTGGACTAGCGGGGGCAATGAGCAGTTCTTC.

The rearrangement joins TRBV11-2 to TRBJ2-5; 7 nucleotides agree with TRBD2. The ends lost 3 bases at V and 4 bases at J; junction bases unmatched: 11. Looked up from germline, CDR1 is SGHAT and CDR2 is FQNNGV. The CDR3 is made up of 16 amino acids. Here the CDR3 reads CASSFRLAGGGETQYF. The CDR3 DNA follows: TGTGCCAGCAGCTTCCGACTAGCAGGAGGTGGAGAGACCCAGTACTTC.

Written as DNA, the CDR3 is TGCGCCAGCAGCTTGTATGTAGCGGGACCCTACGAGCAGTACTTC. Translated, it gives CASSLYVAGPYEQYF. The rearrangement links TRBV5-1 to TRBJ2-7; 8 nucleotides match TRBD2. The germline V gene has CDR1 SGHRS and CDR2 YFSETQ. CDR3 size: 15 residues. Trimming at V came to 1 base and at J to 2 bases, leaving 5 bases not matched to a gene.

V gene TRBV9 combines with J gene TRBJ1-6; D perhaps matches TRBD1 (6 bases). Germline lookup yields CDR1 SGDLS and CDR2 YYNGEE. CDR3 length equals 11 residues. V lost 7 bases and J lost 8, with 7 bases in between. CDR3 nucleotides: TGTGCCAGCGGGGGCTATTCACCCCTCCACTTT. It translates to CASGGYSPLHF.

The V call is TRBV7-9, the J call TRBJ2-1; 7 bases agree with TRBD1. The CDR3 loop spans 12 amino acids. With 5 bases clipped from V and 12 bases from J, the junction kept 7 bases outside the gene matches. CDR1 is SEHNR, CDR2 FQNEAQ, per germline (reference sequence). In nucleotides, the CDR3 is TGTGCCAGCAGCCTAGGACAGGTCGGGCAGTTCTTC. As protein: CASSLGQVGQFF.

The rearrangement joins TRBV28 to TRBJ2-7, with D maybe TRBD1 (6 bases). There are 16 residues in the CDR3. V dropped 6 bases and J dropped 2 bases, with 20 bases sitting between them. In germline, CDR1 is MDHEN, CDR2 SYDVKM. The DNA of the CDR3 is TGTGCCAGCAGGACACTTTGGGCAGGGGCCGCCTACGAGCAGTACTTC. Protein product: CASRTLWAGAAYEQYF.

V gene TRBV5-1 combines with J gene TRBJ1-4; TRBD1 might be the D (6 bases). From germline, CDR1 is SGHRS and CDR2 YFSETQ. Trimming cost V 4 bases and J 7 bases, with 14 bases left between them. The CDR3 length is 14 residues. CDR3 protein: CASSMTGLTEKLFF. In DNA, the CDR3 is TGCGCCAGCAGCATGACAGGTTTAACTGAAAAACTGTTTTTT. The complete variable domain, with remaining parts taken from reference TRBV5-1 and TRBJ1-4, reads KAGVTQTPRYLIKTRGQQVTLSCSPISGHRSVSWYQQTPGQGLQFLFEYFSETQRNKGNFPGRFSGRQFSNSRSEMNVSTLELGDSALYLCASSMTGLTEKLFFGSGTQLSVL.

This CDR3 reads CASSLFRGAGELFF. Written as DNA, the CDR3 is TGTGCCAGCAGCTTATTTCGGGGGGCCGGGGAGCTGTTTTTT. The chain is built from TRBV5-6 and TRBJ2-2; 7 bases are a match to TRBD2. Germline values: CDR1 SGHDT, CDR2 YYEEEE. Trimming removed 2 bases from V and 6 bases from J; junction bases left unmatched: 4. This CDR3 contains 14 residues.

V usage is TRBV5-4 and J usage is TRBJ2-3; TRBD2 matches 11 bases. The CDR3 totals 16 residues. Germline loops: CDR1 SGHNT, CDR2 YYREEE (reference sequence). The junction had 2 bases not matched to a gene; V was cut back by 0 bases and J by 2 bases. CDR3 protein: CASSLGLAGLTDTQYF. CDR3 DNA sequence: TGTGCCAGCAGCTTGGGACTAGCGGGACTCACAGATACGCAGTATTTT. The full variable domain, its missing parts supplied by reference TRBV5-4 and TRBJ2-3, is ETGVTQSPTHLIKTRGQQVTLRCSSQSGHNTVSWYQQALGQGPQFIFQYYREEENGRGNFPPRFSGLQFPNYSSELNVNALELDDSALYLCASSLGLAGLTDTQYFGPGTRLTVL.

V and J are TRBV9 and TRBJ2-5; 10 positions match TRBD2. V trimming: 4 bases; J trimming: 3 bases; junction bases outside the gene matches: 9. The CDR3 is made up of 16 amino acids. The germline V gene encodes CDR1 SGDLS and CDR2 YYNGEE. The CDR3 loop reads CASSTPGTSAEETQYF. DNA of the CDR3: TGTGCCAGCAGCACACCCGGGACTAGCGCCGAAGAGACCCAGTACTTC.

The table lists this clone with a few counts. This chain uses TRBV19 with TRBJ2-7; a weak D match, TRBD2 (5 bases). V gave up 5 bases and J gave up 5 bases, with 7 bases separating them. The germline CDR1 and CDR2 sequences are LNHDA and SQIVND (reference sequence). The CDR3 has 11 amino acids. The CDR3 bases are TGTGCCAGTAGTTGGGGAGACGAGCAGTACTTC. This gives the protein CASSWGDEQYF.